A single sample is the source of the 30 T cell receptor beta chains below, sequenced in a study of shared clonotypes between healthy human individuals. Terminally differentiated effector memory CD45RA+ cells were excluded by CCR7 positive selection of CD45RO-negative cells. Here immunoSEQ multiplex PCR was the method, and the copy in TCRdb shows in-frame clones only, minus some. The top ten clones hold 1.1% of a sample with about 2 million clones, over 85% of them seen once. Source material: naive CD8+ T cells sorted from blood. These receptors came from a man younger than 35 in good health.

V is TRBV9 and J is TRBJ2-5; 9 bases agree with TRBD2. This CDR3 has 15 amino acids. Germline-derived CDR1 and CDR2 are SGDLS and YYNGEE. Trimming took 0 bases from V and 5 from J; bases not matched to a gene: 5. CDR3 region: CASSVGGGGAETQYF. DNA for the CDR3: TGTGCCAGCAGCGTAGGTGGCGGGGGGGCGGAGACCCAGTACTTC.

The chain carries TRBV4-1 and TRBJ1-4; possible D gene TRBD1, 6 bases. The CDR3 runs 14 residues. Germline V gives CDR1 MGHRA, CDR2 YSYEKL. Trimming cost V 4 bases and J 8 bases, with 14 bases left between them. CDR3 DNA sequence: TGCGCCAGCAGCCCGCAGGGGCAGGGCGAAAAACTGTTTTTT. Encoded protein: CASSPQGQGEKLFF.

V is TRBV6-1 and J is TRBJ2-7; TRBD1 matches at 9 bases. The germline V gene has CDR1 MNHNS and CDR2 SASEGT. After removal of 3 bases from V and 2 bases from J, the junction contained 8 bases not matched to a gene. The CDR3 length is 16 residues. The CDR3 coding sequence is TGTGCCAGCAGTGAGGAGGGGGGACAGGGAACCTACGAGCAGTACTTC. The encoded protein is CASSEEGGQGTYEQYF.

Turning to this clone: This same CDR3 is encoded by further DNA sequences in the sample. V gene TRBV5-6 combines with J gene TRBJ1-6; D not certain. Germline values: CDR1 SGHDT, CDR2 YYEEEE. The V end was cut by 0 bases, the J end by 7 bases, with 5 bases between. The CDR3 loop spans 13 amino acids. The CDR3, as DNA: TGTGCCAGCAGCTTGGAGGGAAATTCACCCCTCCACTTT. Its protein product is CASSLEGNSPLHF.

The rearrangement joins TRBV18 to TRBJ2-1; 10 bases are shared with TRBD1. V shed 5 bases, J shed 3 bases, and the junction held 4 bases outside the gene matches. CDR1 and CDR2 (germline): KGHSH, LQKENI. The CDR3 sequence is 15 residues long. In nucleotides, the CDR3 is TGTGCCAGCTCAGACCGGGACAGGGGCTACAATGAGCAGTTCTTC. Translated: CASSDRDRGYNEQFF.

In this sample, this clone turned up once. The chain employs TRBV27 and TRBJ2-7, with 7 bases that match TRBD1. Trimming cost V 5 bases and J 5 bases; bases outside gene matches: 12. Germline-derived CDR1 and CDR2 are MNHEY and SMNVEV (reference sequence). This CDR3 is 15 amino acids long. Written as DNA, the CDR3 is TGTGCCAGCAGTACCGCGACAGGGCCCGGAGACGAGCAGTACTTC. Protein sequence: CASSTATGPGDEQYF.

The gene calls are TRBV5-1 and TRBJ1-1; TRBD1 might be the D (6 bases). The CDR3 consists of 14 residues. V was clipped by 4 bases and J by 3 bases, with 13 bases between them. Germline CDR1 SGHRS, CDR2 YFSETQ. CDR3 DNA sequence: TGCGCCAGCAGCCAACAGGGTGAGGACACTGAAGCTTTCTTT. Translation: CASSQQGEDTEAFF.

The genes are TRBV6-5 and TRBJ2-7; unclear D gene. CDR1 and CDR2 (germline): MNHEY, SVGAGI. This CDR3 has 12 residues. V lost 5 bases and J lost 0, with 5 bases in between. The CDR3 is CASSATSYEQYF. In DNA form, the CDR3 reads TGTGCCAGCAGTGCAACCTCCTACGAGCAGTACTTC.

This clone appeared once. The chain couples TRBV2 to TRBJ2-3; D is possibly TRBD1 (6 bases). V lost 2 bases, J lost 2 bases, and 14 bases lay in between. CDR3 size: 16 residues. Germline CDR1 and CDR2: SNHLY and FYNNEI. The CDR3 reads CASSEYTGWNTDTQYF. CDR3 in DNA: TGTGCCAGCAGTGAATATACAGGGTGGAACACAGATACGCAGTATTTT.

The chain uses TRBV9 and TRBJ1-2; maybe TRBD1 (6 bases). Germline loops: CDR1 SGDLS, CDR2 YYNGEE. This CDR3 region has 12 residues. The V end lost 3 bases, the J end lost 10 bases, and 13 bases lay between the germline ends. This CDR3 reads CASSGPQGVYTF. CDR3 nucleotides: TGTGCCAGCAGCGGACCACAGGGAGTCTACACCTTC.

In its sample, this clone was seen once. The J gene is TRBJ1-2, the V gene TRBV11-2; a possible D gene is TRBD1 (5 bases). CDR3 length: 16 residues. V was clipped by 1 base and J by 0 bases, with 12 bases between them. Germline V gene sequence: CDR1 SGHAT, CDR2 FQNNGV. CDR3 loop: CASSLVYGASNYGYTF. DNA for the CDR3: TGTGCCAGCAGCTTAGTTTACGGGGCCTCTAACTATGGCTACACCTTC.

V gene TRBV7-9 combines with J gene TRBJ1-1; a possible D gene is TRBD1 (5 bases). Trimming cost V 0 bases and J 4 bases, with 15 bases left between them. The CDR3 consists of 16 residues. Germline CDR1 and CDR2: SEHNR and FQNEAQ (reference sequence). As DNA, the CDR3 is TGTGCCAGCAGCTTAGCTCCCCCAGGGTTGGGCACTGAAGCTTTCTTT. Protein product: CASSLAPPGLGTEAFF.

The genes are TRBV5-1 and TRBJ2-7, with TRBD1 matching 7 bases. CDR1 SGHRS and CDR2 YFSETQ come from the germline V gene. The junction had 12 bases not matched to a gene; V was cut back by 4 bases and J by 2 bases. This CDR3 is 16 amino acids long. The CDR3 loop reads CASSNQQGLLTYEQYF. The CDR3 DNA follows: TGCGCCAGCAGCAACCAACAGGGGCTCTTAACCTACGAGCAGTACTTC.

This clone is a singleton in its sample. At the DNA level, this CDR3 is encoded by other sequences in the same sample as well. This sequence joins TRBV6-1 and TRBJ2-7; possibly TRBD1 for D (6 bases). Trimming took off 2 bases at V and 1 base at J, with 12 bases between the two ends. Germline V gene data show CDR1 as MNHNS and CDR2 as SASEGT. This CDR3 spans 15 amino acids. The CDR3: CASSENRDTSYEQYF. The DNA for the CDR3 is TGTGCCAGCAGTGAAAACAGGGACACTTCCTACGAGCAGTACTTC.

This chain uses TRBV19 with TRBJ2-3; D is undetermined. V was shortened by 6 bases and J by 0 bases, with 13 bases between the two germline ends. CDR1 is LNHDA and CDR2 is SQIVND in the germline V gene (reference sequence). This CDR3 region has 15 residues. CDR3 loop: CASSPTALSTDTQYF. CDR3 sequence (DNA): TGTGCCAGTAGCCCCACAGCACTGAGCACAGATACGCAGTATTTT. The complete variable domain, with remaining parts taken from reference TRBV19 and TRBJ2-3, reads DGGITQSPKYLFRKEGQNVTLSCEQNLNHDAMYWYRQDPGQGLRLIYYSQIVNDFQKGDIAEGYSVSREKKESFPLTVTSAQKNPTAFYLCASSPTALSTDTQYFGPGTRLTVL.

The V gene is TRBV30, the J gene TRBJ2-7, with 8 nucleotides matching TRBD1. Germline CDR1 is GTSNPN and CDR2 is SVGIG (reference sequence). The trim removed 8 bases at V and 0 bases at J, leaving 9 bases unmatched. CDR3 size: 14 residues. Here the CDR3 reads CAAQPGGFSYEQYF. CDR3 sequence (DNA): TGTGCCGCCCAGCCAGGGGGCTTCTCCTACGAGCAGTACTTC.

The V gene is TRBV27, the J gene TRBJ1-4, with D perhaps matching TRBD1 (5 bases). Germline CDR1 reads MNHEY; CDR2 reads SMNVEV (reference sequence). The V end was cut by 7 bases, the J end by 8 bases, with 20 bases between. This CDR3 has 15 amino acids. The CDR3 DNA reads as TGTGCCAGCAAGGGGACCCCGAGCATGGGCGAAAAACTGTTTTTT. This codes for CASKGTPSMGEKLFF.

The chain couples TRBV5-6 to TRBJ2-7; TRBD2 is a possible D gene (5 bases). This CDR3 has 14 amino acids. V gave up 2 bases and J gave up 4 bases, with 13 bases separating them. Looked up from germline, CDR1 is SGHDT and CDR2 is YYEEEE. CDR3 bases: TGTGCCAGCAGCTTCGGGAACAGCTTGTACGAGCAGTACTTC. Translating it yields CASSFGNSLYEQYF.

The CDR3 coding sequence is TGCGCCAGCAGCCAAAACAGGGGGGTCTACGAGCAGTACTTC. Translated, it gives CASSQNRGVYEQYF. V usage is TRBV4-1 and J usage is TRBJ2-7, with TRBD1 matching 8 bases. V was pared by 2 bases and J by 3 bases, with 3 bases of the junction left unmatched. The CDR3 covers 14 residues. The V gene's germline CDR1 is MGHRA and CDR2 YSYEKL.

The chain employs TRBV6-5 and TRBJ1-2; 9 bases agree with TRBD1. Germline lookup yields CDR1 MNHEY and CDR2 SVGAGI. The trim removed 2 bases at V and 6 bases at J, leaving 4 bases unmatched. The CDR3 loop spans 14 amino acids. The CDR3 region has the DNA TGTGCCAGCAGTTACACAGGGGGCAAGGATGGCTACACCTTC. It specifies CASSYTGGKDGYTF.

This sequence joins TRBV11-2 and TRBJ1-3, with D hard to call. Deletions cut 2 bases from V and 4 bases from J, with 6 bases between. CDR1 is SGHAT, CDR2 FQNNGV, per germline. This CDR3 is built from 13 residues. CDR3 region: CASSLTEGNTIYF. The DNA for the CDR3 is TGTGCCAGCAGCTTAACGGAAGGAAACACCATATATTTT. The full variable domain, with the rest looked up from reference TRBV11-2 and TRBJ1-3, is EAGVAQSPRYKIIEKRQSVAFWCNPISGHATLYWYQQILGQGPKLLIQFQNNGVVDDSQLPKDRFSAERLKGVDSTLKIQPAKLEDSAVYLCASSLTEGNTIYFGEGSWLTVV.

V usage is TRBV21-1 and J usage is TRBJ2-7; no check of the table's D call, TRBD2, against the DNA was made. TRBV21-1 is listed as a pseudogene. The CDR3 totals 17 residues. The CDR3 DNA is TGTGCCAGCAGCGACCGGGGGGTAAGTGGTTCGGACTACGAGCAGTACTTC. Amino acids: CASSDRGVSGSDYEQYF.

J is TRBJ2-7 and V is TRBV29-1; 7 bases match TRBD1. The junction had 8 bases not matched to a gene; V was cut back by 1 base and J by 2 bases. The CDR3 is 15 amino acids. Germline CDR1 and CDR2: SQVTM and ANQGSEA. In DNA, the CDR3 is TGCAGCGTTGAAGTTGGTGACAGGGTGACCTACGAGCAGTACTTC. Translation: CSVEVGDRVTYEQYF.

The chain is built from TRBV30 and TRBJ1-6, with D perhaps matching TRBD1 (6 bases). The V end was cut by 1 base, the J end by 15 bases, with 13 bases between. CDR3 length: 12 residues. The germline CDR1 and CDR2 sequences are GTSNPN and SVGIG (reference sequence). The CDR3 reads CAWSETGKDLHF. The CDR3 nucleotides read TGTGCCTGGAGTGAAACAGGGAAAGACCTCCACTTT.

The V gene is TRBV7-8, the J gene TRBJ1-5; D may be TRBD1 (6 bases). V lost 5 bases and J lost 0, with 8 bases in between. The CDR3 is 14 amino acids. Germline assignment: CDR1 SGHVS and CDR2 FQNEAQ. For the CDR3, the DNA is TGTGCCAGCAGCGCACAGGGTAGCAATCAGCCCCAGCATTTT. This sequence encodes CASSAQGSNQPQHF. Looking up the rest from reference TRBV7-8 and TRBJ1-5 gives the full variable domain: GAGVSQSPRYKVAKRGQDVALRCDPISGHVSLFWYQQALGQGPEFLTYFQNEAQLDKSGLPSDRFFAERPEGSVSTLKIQRTQQEDSAVYLCASSAQGSNQPQHFGDGTRLSIL.

This chain connects TRBV6-6 to TRBJ2-2, with D maybe TRBD2 (5 bases). The CDR3 is 14 amino acids. V was clipped by 4 bases and J by 4 bases, with 10 bases between them. Germline V gene lookup returns CDR1 MNHNY and CDR2 SVGAGI (reference sequence). Here the CDR3 reads CASSSDGLTGELFF. CDR3 coding DNA: TGTGCCAGCAGTTCTGACGGACTCACCGGGGAGCTGTTTTTT.

CDR3 coding DNA: TGTGCCAGCAGTAAGCAGGGGGCTAGCGGGAGTCTATACGAGCAGTACTTC. This sequence encodes CASSKQGASGSLYEQYF. This rearrangement joins TRBV27 to TRBJ2-7; 10 bases are shared with TRBD2. The CDR3 has 17 residues. Trimming took 5 bases from V and 4 from J; bases not matched to a gene: 14. CDR1 is MNHEY, CDR2 SMNVEV, per germline (reference sequence).

This clone was seen just once. The same CDR3 arises from other DNA sequences in this sample as well. This chain joins TRBV4-3 and TRBJ2-7, with D possibly matching TRBD2 (6 bases). The CDR3 is made up of 14 amino acids. Trimming shortened V by 0 bases and J by 2 bases, and 8 bases separated the two germline ends. Germline values: CDR1 LGHNA, CDR2 YSLEER. Here the CDR3 reads CASSQEGGAYEQYF. The CDR3 DNA is TGCGCCAGCAGCCAAGAAGGAGGGGCCTACGAGCAGTACTTC.

As for this clone: The sample carries other DNA sequences with the same CDR3. This chain joins TRBV19 and TRBJ2-7; D unresolved. The ends were cut back, 6 bases at V and 0 bases at J, with 9 bases in the middle. The CDR3 consists of 13 residues. Germline V CDR1 and CDR2: LNHDA, SQIVND (reference sequence). The CDR3 sequence is CASSAGPSYEQYF. The DNA for the CDR3 is TGTGCCAGTAGCGCCGGCCCCTCCTACGAGCAGTACTTC.

The chain carries TRBV12-1 and TRBJ2-1; the DNA was not used to check the table's D call, TRBD1. TRBV12-1 counts as a pseudogene. This CDR3 is built from 21 residues. CDR3 in DNA: TGTGCCAGCACCCTTAGTAATAGGGACAGGGAAAAATTCGGACCGTACAATGAGCAGTTCTTC. Its protein product is CASTLSNRDREKFGPYNEQFF.